This TCR beta chain was captured by sequencing in a study of blood T cell repertoires in COVID-19. Study as a whole: Samples representing acute and convalescent COVID-19 were sourced from the United States, Italy and Spain. T cells, B-cell-depleted T cells, or PBMCs provided the cDNA or gDNA that served as material.

The CDR3 is 13 amino acids. The germline V and J ends were trimmed by 4 bases and 4 bases, with 10 bases remaining between them. Germline CDR1 and CDR2: MNHEY and SMNVEV (reference sequence). Original analysis: Scientists estimated how many nucleated cells there were by amplifying reference gene primers. Libraries were prepared by immunoSEQ multiplex PCR; TCRdb keeps only in-frame clonotypes and omits some of them. V, J and clone size are taken as reported in that table, and D and trimming were inferred from the DNA itself. The sample records about 120,000 clones, 81% being singletons. The TCR comes from a human donor in a cohort sampled during active COVID-19. The source material was peripheral blood. J is TRBJ2-5 and V is TRBV27; D is unclear. CDR3 coding DNA: TGTGCCAGCAGTTCCGCCCCCGGAGAGACCCAGTACTTC. It encodes CASSSAPGETQYF.